Each of the 5 T cell receptor beta chains below was sequenced from the same sample in a study of beta chain features in type 1 diabetes (dated by TCRdb to between 2018 and 2020). The library was built by means of the immunoSEQ multiplex PCR assay. All of the isolated RNA was reverse transcribed with the High Capacity cDNA Reverse Transcription Kit, so expressed TCRB transcripts were sequenced. What TCRdb holds here is the immuneACCESS table cut down to in-frame rearrangements. Part of the clones is not present; checked against another copy, under half of the missing clones reflect an unresolved V gene, and the others are unexplained. Present in this sample are around 340,000 clones, less than 10% of which were seen just once. Less than 0.5% of the sample goes to the ten largest clones. Sequencing was carried out using central memory CD4+ T cells from blood. The receptor source for this set is a woman between 18 and 30 years old in good health.

The J gene is TRBJ2-7, the V gene TRBV7-9; TRBD1 matches 11 bases. The germline V gene encodes CDR1 SEHNR and CDR2 FQNEAQ (reference sequence). V trimming: 6 bases; J trimming: 6 bases; junction bases outside the gene matches: 4. This CDR3 is 13 amino acids long. The CDR3 nucleotides are TGTGCCAGCAGGGCCGGGACAGGGGGCGAGCAGTACTTC. Protein: CASRAGTGGEQYF. Drawing the rest from reference TRBV7-9 and TRBJ2-7, the complete variable domain is DTGVSQNPRHKITKRGQNVTFRCDPISEHNRLYWYRQTLGQGPEFLTYFQNEAQLEKSRLLSDRFSAERPKGSFSTLEIQRTEQGDSAMYLCASRAGTGGEQYFGPGTRLTVT.

The table lists this clone with a few counts. The chain employs TRBV7-2 and TRBJ2-7; 8 bases fit TRBD2. The germline gives CDR1 SGHTA, CDR2 FQGNSA. V dropped 6 bases and J dropped 5; count of bases not matched to a gene: 12. CDR3 length: 15 residues. CDR3 DNA: TGTGCCAGCAGTTCAATGGGACTAGTCGCCGACGAGCAGTACTTC. It specifies CASSSMGLVADEQYF.

The chain combines TRBV29-1 with TRBJ1-2; D remains ambiguous. The V end was cut by 3 bases, the J end by 1 base, with 6 bases between. The germline V gene encodes CDR1 SQVTM and CDR2 ANQGSEA. This CDR3 spans 12 amino acids. As DNA, the CDR3 is TGCAGCGTTGAGAGGAATAACTATGGCTACACCTTC. It codes for CSVERNNYGYTF.

V and J are TRBV6-1 and TRBJ2-7, with 7 bases that match TRBD2. The CDR3 contains 12 residues. V dropped 8 bases and J dropped 1; count of bases not matched to a gene: 2. CDR1 and CDR2 (germline): MNHNS, SASEGT. The CDR3 DNA follows: TGTGCCAGCCAGCGGGGATCCTACGAGCAGTACTTC. Translating it yields CASQRGSYEQYF.

Here the CDR3 reads CASSLEATESYGYTF. Written as DNA, the CDR3 is TGCGCCAGCAGCTTGGAGGCGACGGAGTCCTATGGCTACACCTTC. The chain recombines TRBV5-1 with TRBJ1-2; no clear D gene. The ends were cut back, 0 bases at V and 4 bases at J, with 13 bases in the middle. Germline V gives CDR1 SGHRS, CDR2 YFSETQ. The CDR3 totals 15 residues.